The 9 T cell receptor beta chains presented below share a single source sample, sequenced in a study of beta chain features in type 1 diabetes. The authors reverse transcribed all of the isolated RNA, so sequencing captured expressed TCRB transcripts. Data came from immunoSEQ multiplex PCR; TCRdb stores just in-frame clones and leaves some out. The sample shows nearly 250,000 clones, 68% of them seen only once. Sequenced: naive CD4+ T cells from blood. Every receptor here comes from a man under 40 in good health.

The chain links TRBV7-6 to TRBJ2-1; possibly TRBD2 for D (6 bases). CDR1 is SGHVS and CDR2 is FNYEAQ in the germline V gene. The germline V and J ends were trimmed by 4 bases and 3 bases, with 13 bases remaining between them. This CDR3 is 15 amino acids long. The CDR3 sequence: CASSSPGLDYNEQFF. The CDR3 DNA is TGTGCCAGCAGCTCTCCGGGACTGGACTACAATGAGCAGTTCTTC.

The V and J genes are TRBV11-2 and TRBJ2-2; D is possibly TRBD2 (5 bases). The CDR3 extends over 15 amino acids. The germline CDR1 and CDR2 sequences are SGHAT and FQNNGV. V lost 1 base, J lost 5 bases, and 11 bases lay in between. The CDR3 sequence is CASSLAGRGTGELFF. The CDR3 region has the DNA TGTGCCAGCAGCTTAGCGGGCCGAGGGACCGGGGAGCTGTTTTTT.

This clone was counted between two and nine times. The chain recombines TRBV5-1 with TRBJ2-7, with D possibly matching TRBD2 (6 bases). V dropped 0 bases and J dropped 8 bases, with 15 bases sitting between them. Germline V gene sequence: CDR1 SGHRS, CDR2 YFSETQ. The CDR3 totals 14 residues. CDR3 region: CASSLVGGEKKQYF. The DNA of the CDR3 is TGCGCCAGCAGCTTGGTTGGAGGGGAAAAAAAGCAGTACTTC.

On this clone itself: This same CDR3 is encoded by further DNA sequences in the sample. Here the CDR3 reads CASSLGQGQETQYF. The DNA of the CDR3 is TGTGCCAGCAGCTTGGGTCAGGGCCAAGAGACCCAGTACTTC. This rearrangement joins TRBV7-9 to TRBJ2-5, with a possible D match to TRBD1 (5 bases). CDR3 length: 14 amino acids. Germline loops: CDR1 SEHNR, CDR2 FQNEAQ (reference sequence). V lost 3 bases and J lost 1, with 9 bases in between.

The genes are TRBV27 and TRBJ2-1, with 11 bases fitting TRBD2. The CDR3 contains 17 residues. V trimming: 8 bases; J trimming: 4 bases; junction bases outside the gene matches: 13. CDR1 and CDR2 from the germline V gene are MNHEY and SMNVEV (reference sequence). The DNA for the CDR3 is TGTGCCAGCCGACCAACTAGCGGGAGTCCTATTTACAATGAGCAGTTCTTC. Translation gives CASRPTSGSPIYNEQFF.

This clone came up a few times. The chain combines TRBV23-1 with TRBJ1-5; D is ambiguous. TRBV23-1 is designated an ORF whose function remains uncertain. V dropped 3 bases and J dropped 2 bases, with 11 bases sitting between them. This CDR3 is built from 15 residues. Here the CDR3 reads CASSQGGPGNQPQHF. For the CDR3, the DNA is TGCGCCAGCAGTCAGGGAGGTCCGGGCAATCAGCCCCAGCATTTT.

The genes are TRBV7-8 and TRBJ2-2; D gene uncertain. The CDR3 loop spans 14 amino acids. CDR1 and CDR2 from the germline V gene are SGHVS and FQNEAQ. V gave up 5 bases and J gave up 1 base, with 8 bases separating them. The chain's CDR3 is CASSIPQNTGELFF. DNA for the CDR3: TGTGCCAGCAGCATCCCCCAGAACACCGGGGAGCTGTTTTTT.

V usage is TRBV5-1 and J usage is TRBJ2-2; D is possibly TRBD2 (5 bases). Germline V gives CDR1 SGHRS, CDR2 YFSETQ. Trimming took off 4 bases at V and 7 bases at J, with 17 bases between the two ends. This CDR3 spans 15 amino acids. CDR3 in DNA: TGCGCCAGCAGCGTTATGACATCGGGGAGCGGGGAGCTGTTTTTT. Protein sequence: CASSVMTSGSGELFF. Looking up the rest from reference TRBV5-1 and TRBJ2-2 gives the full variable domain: KAGVTQTPRYLIKTRGQQVTLSCSPISGHRSVSWYQQTPGQGLQFLFEYFSETQRNKGNFPGRFSGRQFSNSRSEMNVSTLELGDSALYLCASSVMTSGSGELFFGEGSRLTVL.

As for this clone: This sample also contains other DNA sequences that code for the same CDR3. This CDR3 is CAWSVRVQETQYF. DNA of the CDR3: TGTGCCTGGAGTGTACGCGTCCAAGAGACCCAGTACTTC. V gene TRBV30 combines with J gene TRBJ2-5; D call uncertain. V was clipped by 0 bases and J by 1 base, with 6 bases between them. Germline CDR1 GTSNPN, CDR2 SVGIG (reference sequence). The CDR3 loop spans 13 amino acids.